This passage covers 22 T cell receptor beta chains from one sample sequenced in a study of cytomegalovirus exposure and HLA in healthy donors. Both 60 Vbeta primers and 13 Jbeta primers went into the PCR. Clones were sequenced by immunoSEQ multiplex PCR, and TCRdb holds only the in-frame ones, with some missing. The sample records about 190,000 clones, roughly 79% being singletons. The sample taken for sequencing was PBMCs. The receptors derive from a woman aged 18-29 years in good health and CMV-seronegative.

A few counts support this clone. V is TRBV11-2 and J is TRBJ2-3; the match to TRBD2 covers 13 bases. With 6 bases clipped from V and 2 bases from J, the junction kept 11 bases outside the gene matches. The germline V gene encodes CDR1 SGHAT and CDR2 FQNNGV. The CDR3 covers 18 residues. In DNA, the CDR3 is TGTGCCAGCAGGGAAACTAGCGGGGGGGGGACCAACACAGATACGCAGTATTTT. Translated, it gives CASRETSGGGTNTDTQYF.

The J gene is TRBJ2-7, the V gene TRBV11-3, with TRBD2 matching 7 bases. This CDR3 spans 14 amino acids. Germline loops: CDR1 SGHNT, CDR2 YENEEA. Trimming took 5 bases from V and 5 from J; bases not matched to a gene: 9. The CDR3 sequence: CASSPRTSSHEQYF. The CDR3 region has the DNA TGTGCCAGCAGCCCGCGGACTAGTTCCCACGAGCAGTACTTC.

This clone showed up just once. The V and J genes are TRBV11-2 and TRBJ2-3, with D possibly matching TRBD1 (6 bases). V was clipped by 0 bases and J by 4 bases, with 11 bases between them. Per the germline V gene, CDR1 is SGHAT and CDR2 is FQNNGV. The CDR3 consists of 15 residues. CDR3 amino acids: CASSLEWTAADTQYF. CDR3 bases: TGTGCCAGCAGCTTAGAATGGACAGCGGCAGATACGCAGTATTTT.

The CDR3 protein is CASSNGQGEMDEKLFF. The CDR3 DNA reads as TGTGCCAGCAGTAACGGACAGGGAGAAATGGATGAAAAACTGTTTTTT. The gene calls are TRBV27 and TRBJ1-4; 8 positions agree with TRBD1. The V gene's germline CDR1 is MNHEY and CDR2 SMNVEV (reference sequence). Losses at the gene ends were 5 bases for V and 6 bases for J; bases not matched to a gene: 11. The CDR3 extends over 16 amino acids.

This clone was found a few times. CDR3: CASSQVGVGYEQYF. CDR3 bases: TGCGCCAGCAGCCAAGTCGGGGTTGGGTACGAGCAGTACTTC. V usage is TRBV4-1 and J usage is TRBJ2-7, with D possibly matching TRBD2 (5 bases). CDR1 and CDR2 (germline): MGHRA, YSYEKL. Trimming shortened V by 1 base and J by 4 bases, and 11 bases separated the two germline ends. There are 14 residues in the CDR3.

This chain uses TRBV28 with TRBJ1-2, with 9 bases fitting TRBD1. The CDR3 covers 15 residues. Trimming cost V 4 bases and J 2 bases; bases outside gene matches: 5. The V gene's germline CDR1 is MDHEN and CDR2 SYDVKM. DNA for the CDR3: TGTGCCAGCAGTTCGCGGGACAGGGCGAACTATGGCTACACCTTC. Protein product: CASSSRDRANYGYTF.

This clone showed up just once. This chain uses TRBV6-5 with TRBJ2-5; TRBD2 matches 12 bases. V lost 6 bases, J lost 10 bases, and 6 bases stayed unmatched. CDR1 is MNHEY and CDR2 is SVGAGI in the germline V gene. CDR3 size: 13 residues. CDR3 bases: TGTGCCAGCAGCGCGACTAGCGGGAGAATCCAGTACTTC. Its translation: CASSATSGRIQYF.

The V and J genes are TRBV13 and TRBJ2-5; D remains unclear. The V end was cut by 3 bases, the J end by 3 bases, with 17 bases between. Germline lookup yields CDR1 PRHDT and CDR2 FYEKMQ (reference sequence). The CDR3 is made up of 16 amino acids. Written as DNA, the CDR3 is TGTGCCAGCAGCTTTGTCACAGTCACCTTAAAAGAGACCCAGTACTTC. Residues: CASSFVTVTLKETQYF.

This clone was detected only once. The genes are TRBV6-1 and TRBJ1-3; 9 bases are shared with TRBD1. CDR1 and CDR2 from the germline V gene are MNHNS and SASEGT. This CDR3 contains 15 residues. J gave up 3 bases and V 8 bases, and 8 bases lay outside the gene matches. The CDR3 DNA is TGTGCCAGCGAATTGACAGGGGGATTTGGAAACACCATATATTTT. Its protein product is CASELTGGFGNTIYF.

In the case of this clone: At one boundary the junction diverges from the germline segment, which might be a read error. The chain is built from TRBV11-2 and TRBJ2-7, with a possible D match to TRBD1 (9 bases). The CDR3 contains 14 residues. CDR1 and CDR2 from the germline V gene are SGHAT and FQNNGV. The CDR3, as DNA: TGTGTCAGCAGCTTAGCGGGACAGGGTCACGAGCAGTACTTC. It yields the protein CVSSLAGQGHEQYF.

CDR3: CASSPMGTGGGYNEQFF. The CDR3 DNA is TGTGCCAGCTCACCAATGGGAACGGGGGGCGGATACAATGAGCAGTTCTTC. The V call is TRBV18, the J call TRBJ2-1; weak D call: TRBD2 (7 bases). V was cut by 2 bases and J by 4 bases, with 18 bases left in between. The CDR3 loop spans 17 amino acids. Per the germline V gene, CDR1 is KGHSH and CDR2 is LQKENI.

The chain joins TRBV19 to TRBJ2-2; 11 bases agree with TRBD1. The CDR3 has 17 residues. Germline V gives CDR1 LNHDA, CDR2 SQIVND (reference sequence). V was pared by 6 bases and J by 0 bases, with 6 bases of the junction left unmatched. The CDR3: CASRGGTGGSNTGELFF. In nucleotides, the CDR3 is TGTGCCAGTAGGGGAGGGACAGGGGGGTCGAACACCGGGGAGCTGTTTTTT.

The rearrangement joins TRBV10-3 to TRBJ1-1; 9 positions agree with TRBD1. CDR3 length: 13 amino acids. V dropped 4 bases and J dropped 4; count of bases not matched to a gene: 1. CDR1 is ENHRY, CDR2 SYGVKD, per germline. CDR3 residues: CAISGGQGTEAFF. The DNA of the CDR3 is TGTGCCATCAGTGGGGGACAGGGCACTGAAGCTTTCTTT.

V is TRBV4-1 and J is TRBJ1-5; D is uncertain. Trimming stripped 0 bases from V and 3 bases from J, with 9 bases between. Per germline, CDR1 MGHRA and CDR2 YSYEKL. The CDR3 spans 15 residues. The CDR3 here is CASSQDRRFNQPQHF. CDR3 DNA: TGCGCCAGCAGCCAAGATAGGAGATTCAATCAGCCCCAGCATTTT.

V and J are TRBV14 and TRBJ1-1; D possibly corresponds to TRBD1 (6 bases). V was shortened by 5 bases and J by 1 base, with 11 bases between the two germline ends. The germline V gene encodes CDR1 SGHDN and CDR2 FVKESK. This CDR3 comprises 14 residues. CDR3 coding DNA: TGTGCCAGCAGCGCACAACAGGGGAACACTGAAGCTTTCTTT. Translation gives CASSAQQGNTEAFF.

V usage is TRBV28 and J usage is TRBJ1-1; 11 bases are a match to TRBD1. V shed 8 bases and J 4 bases; nucleotides not matched to a gene: 6. Germline values: CDR1 MDHEN, CDR2 SYDVKM. There are 14 residues in the CDR3. CDR3 protein: CASCQGTGGTEAFF. CDR3 in DNA: TGTGCCAGCTGCCAAGGGACAGGGGGCACTGAAGCTTTCTTT.

The chain recombines TRBV11-2 with TRBJ1-2; 9 nucleotides align to TRBD1. CDR3 length equals 14 residues. V was pared by 5 bases and J by 3 bases, with 4 bases of the junction left unmatched. CDR1 SGHAT and CDR2 FQNNGV come from the germline V gene. CDR3 bases: TGTGCCAGCAGCCCTAGGACAGGGGACTATGGCTACACCTTC. Its translation is CASSPRTGDYGYTF. Variable domain in full (rest from reference TRBV11-2 and TRBJ1-2): EAGVAQSPRYKIIEKRQSVAFWCNPISGHATLYWYQQILGQGPKLLIQFQNNGVVDDSQLPKDRFSAERLKGVDSTLKIQPAKLEDSAVYLCASSPRTGDYGYTFGSGTRLTVV.

In its sample, this clone was seen a few times. The chain recombines TRBV6-6 with TRBJ2-7; 9 bases match TRBD2. J lost 1 base, V lost 4 bases, and 5 bases had no gene match. CDR3 length: 15 residues. Germline V CDR1 and CDR2: MNHNY, SVGAGI (reference sequence). The chain's CDR3 is CASSSTSGESYEQYF. CDR3 in DNA: TGTGCCAGCAGTTCGACTAGCGGAGAGTCCTACGAGCAGTACTTC.

The table lists this clone with a few counts. The CDR3 loop is CASSLIPRGEGDTQYF. The CDR3 nucleotides are TGCGCCAGCAGCTTAATCCCGCGGGGGGAAGGAGATACGCAGTATTTT. V and J are TRBV5-1 and TRBJ2-3; 8 nucleotides agree with TRBD2. The CDR3 covers 16 residues. Germline CDR1 SGHRS, CDR2 YFSETQ. The trim removed 2 bases at V and 5 bases at J, leaving 10 bases unmatched.

The chain combines TRBV7-6 with TRBJ2-2, with D possibly matching TRBD2 (5 bases). CDR1 is SGHVS, CDR2 FNYEAQ, per germline. The CDR3 is 16 amino acids. V lost 4 bases to trimming and J lost 6 bases, with 18 bases between them. CDR3 bases: TGTGCCAGCAGCTCCTCAGGATCAGGAGGCCCCGGGGAGCTGTTTTTT. This encodes CASSSSGSGGPGELFF.

This clone was detected a few times. The chain is built from TRBV6-1 and TRBJ1-4; the D gene is possibly TRBD1 (5 bases). V was pared by 1 base and J by 5 bases, with 11 bases between. Germline assignment: CDR1 MNHNS and CDR2 SASEGT. The CDR3 is made up of 15 amino acids. The DNA of the CDR3 is TGTGCCAGCAGTGAAGGTGACAGAACAAATGAAAAACTGTTTTTT. Residues: CASSEGDRTNEKLFF.

The genes are TRBV19 and TRBJ1-3; TRBD1 aligns across 7 bases. Trimming took 9 bases from V and 4 from J; bases not matched to a gene: 3. CDR3 length: 12 amino acids. Germline V gene data show CDR1 as LNHDA and CDR2 as SQIVND (reference sequence). The CDR3 loop reads CASGTVGNTIYF. In nucleotides, the CDR3 is TGTGCCAGCGGGACAGTAGGAAACACCATATATTTT.